The sequence of this TCR beta chain was determined in a study of T-cell reconstitution after alpha-beta-depleted transplantation in children. Molecular barcoding with unique molecular identifiers was used for the TCRbeta library. TCRdb itself ran the PCR reads through MiXCR, one entry per CDR3 protein. The repertoire includes over 200,000 distinct CDR3 sequences, 8.4% of them detected once, and roughly 36% sits in the top ten. This clonotype appeared a few times. The TCR was taken from a male patient between 2 and 10 years old who had a stem cell transplant for acute myeloid leukemia, so the T cells may come from the graft donor. Here the sequenced sample was PBMCs, mostly from graft donor cells, taken 360 days after TCRalphabeta/CD19-depleted stem cell transplant.

CDR3 loop: CSVHGTGQIPYGYTF. The CDR3 nucleotides are TGCAGCGTCCATGGGACAGGGCAAATCCCCTATGGCTACACCTTC. This chain uses TRBV29-1 with TRBJ1-2; TRBD1 matches at 9 bases. CDR1 is SQVTM and CDR2 is ANQGSEA in the germline V gene. This CDR3 has 15 residues. Trimming cost V 6 bases and J 4 bases; bases outside gene matches: 12.